This TCR beta chain was profiled in a study of T cell repertoires in cytomegalovirus infection. This clonotype occurred a few times. One entry per CDR3 protein, called by TCRdb with MiXCR from the reads. The table shows 630,000 or so distinct CDR3 sequences, with more than 20% occurring only once. Germline CDR1 reads SQVTM; CDR2 reads ANQGSEA. This CDR3 has 13 residues. The germline V and J ends were trimmed by 4 bases and 5 bases, with 14 bases remaining between them. The sequence was obtained from a human donor in good health (CMV status not recorded). Some clones in this sample may be carry-over from other donors' samples. The chain uses TRBV29-1 and TRBJ1-1; no clear D gene. What was sequenced was CD8+ T cells from PBMCs. CDR3 sequence: CSVAPRVGTEAFF. The CDR3 bases are TGCAGCGTTGCTCCGAGGGTGGGAACTGAAGCTTTCTTT.